The 7 T cell receptor beta chains listed next were all sequenced from one sample in a study of T-cell reconstitution after alpha-beta-depleted transplantation in children. Using unique molecular identifiers, the investigators prepared the TCRbeta library. TCRdb reanalysed the PCR reads using MiXCR and keeps one entry per CDR3 protein. Of about 310,000 distinct CDR3 sequences listed, around 20% are singletons. Sequenced here: PBMCs, mostly from graft donor cells, sampled 180 days after TCRalphabeta/CD19-depleted stem cell transplant. The receptors were gathered from a male patient younger than 18 who had a stem cell transplant for acute lymphoblastic leukemia, so the T cells may come from the graft donor.

A few counts support this clonotype. The chain carries TRBV7-2 and TRBJ2-2; TRBD1 agrees at 7 bases. The germline V gene has CDR1 SGHTA and CDR2 FQGNSA. The V gene end was trimmed by 5 bases and the J gene end by 4 bases; junction bases not matched to a gene: 4. This CDR3 region has 14 residues. CDR3 loop: CASSPDRVTGELFF. For the CDR3, the DNA is TGTGCCAGCAGCCCCGACAGGGTCACCGGGGAGCTGTTTTTT.

The gene calls are TRBV9 and TRBJ2-7, with a possible D match to TRBD2 (5 bases). The length of the CDR3 is 13 residues. The V end lost 0 bases, the J end lost 3 bases, and 7 bases lay between the germline ends. Per the germline V gene, CDR1 is SGDLS and CDR2 is YYNGEE. Here the CDR3 reads CASSVGGYYEQYF. CDR3 in DNA: TGTGCCAGCAGCGTAGGCGGGTACTACGAGCAGTACTTC.

The genes are TRBV10-1 and TRBJ2-5; 10 nucleotides match TRBD1. CDR1 is WNHNN, CDR2 SYGVQD, per germline (reference sequence). The CDR3 has 14 amino acids. J was trimmed by 3 bases and V by 3 bases; bases with no gene match: 1. DNA for the CDR3: TGCGCCAGCAGTGATGGGACAGGGGAAGAGACCCAGTACTTC. This sequence encodes CASSDGTGEETQYF.

A few counts support this clonotype. J is TRBJ2-4 and V is TRBV5-1; perhaps D is TRBD1 or TRBD2 (6 bases each). This CDR3 has 11 residues. The germline V and J ends were trimmed by 0 bases and 15 bases, with 10 bases remaining between them. In germline, CDR1 is SGHRS, CDR2 YFSETQ. The CDR3 region is CASSLGGDMYF. Here the CDR3 DNA reads TGCGCCAGCAGCTTGGGGGGGGACATGTACTTC.

This clonotype was counted between two and nine times. The chain uses TRBV10-3 and TRBJ2-7; D gene unclear. Germline-derived CDR1 and CDR2 are ENHRY and SYGVKD. The V gene lost 0 bases and the J gene lost 4 bases, with 4 bases spanning the gap. The CDR3 consists of 12 residues. CDR3 region: CAISESGYEQYF. CDR3 sequence (DNA): TGTGCCATCAGTGAGTCTGGATACGAGCAGTACTTC.

The chain has TRBV6-1 and TRBJ2-2; 7 positions agree with TRBD2. This CDR3 contains 17 residues. Germline V gene data show CDR1 as MNHNS and CDR2 as SASEGT. The ends lost 2 bases at V and 6 bases at J; junction bases unmatched: 12. The DNA of the CDR3 is TGTGCCAGCAGTGAACTTATTAGCGGGTATTTGGCCGGGGAGCTGTTTTTT. It yields the protein CASSELISGYLAGELFF.

CDR3 region: CASSQRGLISNQPQHF. The DNA for the CDR3 is TGTGCCAGCAGTCAACGGGGGTTGATCAGCAATCAGCCCCAGCATTTT. The chain has TRBV27 and TRBJ1-5; possibly TRBD1 for D (5 bases). The CDR3 covers 16 residues. Trimming left V 5 bases short and J 1 base short, with 15 bases between. Germline V gives CDR1 MNHEY, CDR2 SMNVEV (reference sequence).